Listed below are T cell receptor beta chains from one sample, sequenced in a study of blood T cells in healthy people across ages. TCRdb processed the 5' RACE reads anew with MiXCR; each CDR3 protein has one entry. The table lists approximately 290,000 distinct CDR3 sequences, 25% to 30% of them singletons. The material sequenced was blood. The receptors originated from a woman in her 70s in good health. CDR3s include the opening cysteine and the closing phenylalanine or tryptophan. A D gene is named only where the DNA matches it firmly. Size is omitted from some rows. Given values are once, few, many or a class for expanded clones.

d_call,v_call,clone_size,j_call,cdr3_nt,cdr3_aa
-,TRBV3-1,-,TRBJ1-2,TGTGCCAGCAGCCCCTGGGTGGACTATGGCTACACCTTC,CASSPWVDYGYTF
TRBD1,TRBV7-3,few,TRBJ2-7,TGTGCCAGCAGCACCGACAGGGGTTACGAGCAGTACTTC,CASSTDRGYEQYF
-,TRBV6-6,few,TRBJ1-2,TGTGCCGGCAGTCTGAGCCAGACCGGCAACTATGGCTACACCTTC,CAGSLSQTGNYGYTF
-,TRBV5-1,-,TRBJ2-1,TGCGCCAGCAGCTTGGGCGGGGGCGATGAGCAGTTCTTC,CASSLGGGDEQFF
-,TRBV29-1,few,TRBJ2-7,TGCAGCGTTGATGCGGATAACTACGAGCAGTACTTC,CSVDADNYEQYF
TRBD2,TRBV7-9,few,TRBJ2-5,TGTGCCAGCAGCCCTAAGGCGGGAGCTAGGCAAGAGACCCAGTACTTC,CASSPKAGARQETQYF
-,TRBV29-1,many,TRBJ2-7,TGCAGCGTTCGGCACTCCCGCGAGCAGTACTTC,CSVRHSREQYF
TRBD2,TRBV12-3/TRBV12-4,-,TRBJ2-1,TGTGCCAGCAGCGGTAGCGGGACGAGTCCCCATGAGCAGTTCTTC,CASSGSGTSPHEQFF
-,TRBV7-9,-,TRBJ2-7,TGTGCCAGCAGCTCCCCACCGGCTTGGATCGAGCAGTACTTC,CASSSPPAWIEQYF
-,TRBV7-2,few,TRBJ1-1,TGTGCCAGCAGCTTTTCGGGAAACCTAGAAGCTTTCTTT,CASSFSGNLEAFF
-,TRBV6-6,-,TRBJ1-2,TGTGCCAGCAGTTTCGACCCAGACTATGGCTACACCTTC,CASSFDPDYGYTF
TRBD2,TRBV7-2,-,TRBJ2-7,TGTGCCAGCAGCTATAGCGGGGGGGCCTCCGAGCAGTACTTC,CASSYSGGASEQYF
TRBD2,TRBV11-2,-,TRBJ2-5,TGTGCCAGCAGCTTAAGACTAGCGGGACAAGAGACCCAGTACTTC,CASSLRLAGQETQYF
TRBD1,TRBV3-1,-,TRBJ2-2,TGTGCCAGCAGCCCGCCGGGACAGCCTAACACCGGGGAGCTGTTTTTT,CASSPPGQPNTGELFF
TRBD2,TRBV20-1,-,TRBJ2-1,TGCAGTGCTAGAGATCCCCTAGCGGGCTCCTACAATGAGCAGTTCTTC,CSARDPLAGSYNEQFF
-,TRBV5-1,once,TRBJ1-2,TGCGCCAGCAGCTCTAACAGGGATGGCTACACCTTC,CASSSNRDGYTF
TRBD1,TRBV20-1,once,TRBJ1-4,TGCAGTGCTTACAGGGGGCTGAGTGAAAAACTGTTTTTT,CSAYRGLSEKLFF
TRBD1,TRBV12-3/TRBV12-4,once,TRBJ1-5,TGTGCCAGCAGTCTACAGGGGGCAGGACAGCCCCAGCATTTT,CASSLQGAGQPQHF
-,TRBV7-3,many,TRBJ1-1,TGTGCCAGCAGCCGGTCGAACACTGAAGCTTTCTTT,CASSRSNTEAFF
-,TRBV4-2,-,TRBJ2-5,TGTGCCAGCAGCACTGAGCCTCGCGGGGAGCAGTACTTC,CASSTEPRGEQYF
-,TRBV5-1,-,TRBJ2-5,TGCGCCGGCAGCAGGGACCAAGAGACCCAGTACTTC,CAGSRDQETQYF
-,TRBV7-9,-,TRBJ1-2,TGTGCCAGCAGCTCGGCCCCAGCCAACTATGGCTACACCTTC,CASSSAPANYGYTF
-,TRBV6-5,-,TRBJ2-3,TGTGCCAGCAAAAGAGACTACCGCACAGATACGCAGTATTTT,CASKRDYRTDTQYF
-,TRBV12-3/TRBV12-4,few,TRBJ2-7,TGTGCCAGCAGTTTGCTCTCCACTTCAGGGGAGCAGTACTTC,CASSLLSTSGEQYF
-,TRBV20-1,-,TRBJ2-6,TGCAGTGCTAGGGGTAACTCTGGGGCCAACGTCCTGACTTTC,CSARGNSGANVLTF
TRBD2,TRBV4-1,-,TRBJ2-5,TGCGCCAGCAGCCAAGACGCGGGAGCCCTCCGGGAGACCCAGTACTTC,CASSQDAGALRETQYF
-,TRBV28,-,TRBJ2-7,TGTGCCAGCAGTCTCCTCATGACCGAGCAGTACTTC,CASSLLMTEQYF
TRBD1,TRBV29-1,-,TRBJ2-7,TGCAGCGTCCGGGACAGCTCCTGCGAGCAGTACTTC,CSVRDSSCEQYF
-,TRBV20-1,-,TRBJ2-3,TGCAGTGCTAGAAGCGCGGACAAGAGCACAGATACGCAGTATTTT,CSARSADKSTDTQYF
-,TRBV29-1,few,TRBJ2-3,TGCAGCGTTCGACTCGCCTTCACCACAGATACGCAGTATTTT,CSVRLAFTTDTQYF
-,TRBV13,once,TRBJ2-7,TGTGCCAGCAGCCGCGAGGGGAACGAGCAGTACTTC,CASSREGNEQYF
-,TRBV9,few,TRBJ1-1,TGTGCCAGCAGCGTAGAATCCATGAACACTGAAGCTTTCTTT,CASSVESMNTEAFF
-,TRBV12-3/TRBV12-4,-,TRBJ1-2,TGTGCCAGCAGTTCACGACAGGATCCCAGTGCTAACTATGGCTACACCTTC,CASSSRQDPSANYGYTF
TRBD2,TRBV28,few,TRBJ2-7,TGTGCCAGCAACGGGGGGGCAGACTACGAGCAGTACTTC,CASNGGADYEQYF
-,TRBV28,few,TRBJ1-2,TGTGCCAGCAGCGCCTTGACAAACCCTACCTTC,CASSALTNPTF
-,TRBV5-1,few,TRBJ1-4,TGCGCCAGCAGCCCACAGGGTCTTGAGGAAAAACTGTTTTTT,CASSPQGLEEKLFF
TRBD2,TRBV2,-,TRBJ2-1,TGTGCCAGCAGCCAAGGCCCTAGCGGGAGCAATGAGCAGTTCTTC,CASSQGPSGSNEQFF
TRBD1,TRBV29-1,-,TRBJ1-5,TGCAGCGCTACAACAGGGGGTGGACAGCCCCAGCATTTT,CSATTGGGQPQHF
-,TRBV3-1,few,TRBJ1-4,TGTGCCAGCAGCCAAGAAGGGAATGGTAATGAAAAACTGTTTTTT,CASSQEGNGNEKLFF
-,TRBV18,few,TRBJ1-2,TGTGCCAGCTCACCAGGGGATTCGCGTGGCTACACCTTC,CASSPGDSRGYTF
-,TRBV29-1,once,TRBJ2-7,TGCAGCGTCAACCAATTGGGGGACTCCTACGAGCAGTACTTC,CSVNQLGDSYEQYF